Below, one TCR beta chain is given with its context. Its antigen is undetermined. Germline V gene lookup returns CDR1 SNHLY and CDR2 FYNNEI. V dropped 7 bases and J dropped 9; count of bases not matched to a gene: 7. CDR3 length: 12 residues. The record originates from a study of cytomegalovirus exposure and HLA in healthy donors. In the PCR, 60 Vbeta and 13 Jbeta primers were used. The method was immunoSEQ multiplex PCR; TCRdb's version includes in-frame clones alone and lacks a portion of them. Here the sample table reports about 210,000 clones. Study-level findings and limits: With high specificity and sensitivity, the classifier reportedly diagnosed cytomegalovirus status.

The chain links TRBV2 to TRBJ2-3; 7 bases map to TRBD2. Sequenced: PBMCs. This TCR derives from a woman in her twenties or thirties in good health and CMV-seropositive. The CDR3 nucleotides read TGTGCCAGCAATGTCCTAGCGGACACGCAGTATTTT. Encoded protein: CASNVLADTQYF.